The rows below give T cell receptor beta chains drawn from one sample of a study of blood T cell repertoires in COVID-19. Assay: immunoSEQ multiplex PCR; the TCRdb copy retains only in-frame clones and omits some. The sample yields approximately 58,000 clones, about 85% seen once. Specimen: peripheral blood. The receptors here all came from a man in his forties with active COVID-19. The CDR3 runs from the conserved cysteine through the conserved F or W. A D gene is named only where the DNA matches it firmly. Some rows mark clone size as missing; the rest say once, few, many or name a class of expanded clone.

j_gene,abundance,v_gene,d_gene,CDR3nt,CDR3aa
TRBJ2-5,.,TRBV9,.,TGTGCCAGCAGCCCTGAGACAGGTCCCCTCGTGGAGACCCAGTACTTC,CASSPETGPLVETQYF
TRBJ2-4,.,TRBV5-8,TRBD1,TGTGCCAGCAGCCACGACAGGGGGCCAAGAGACATTCAGTACTTC,CASSHDRGPRDIQYF
TRBJ1-1,.,TRBV27,.,TGTGCCAGCAGTCCTCTCGGGGGGCGAGGAGGTAACACTGAAGCTTTCTTT,CASSPLGGRGGNTEAFF
TRBJ2-7,.,TRBV3-1/TRBV3-2,TRBD2,TGTGCCAGCGGGGGGATAAGCGGGAAAGCGGGATACGAGCAGTACTTC,CASGGISGKAGYEQYF
TRBJ1-5,.,TRBV15,TRBD1,TGTGCCACCAGCAGAGATGCGACAGGGTCCAATCAGCCCCAGCATTTT,CATSRDATGSNQPQHF
TRBJ2-1,.,TRBV7-6,TRBD1,TGTGCCAGCAGCTTACTAGCCGACGGCAGGGGGCACTACAATGAGCAGTTCTTC,CASSLLADGRGHYNEQFF
TRBJ2-3,.,TRBV29-1,.,TGCAGCATCCGACAGGTCGGGACAGATACGCAGTATTTT,CSIRQVGTDTQYF
TRBJ2-3,.,TRBV29-1,.,TGCAGCGGTAGGGGTAGCGATACGCAGTATTTT,CSGRGSDTQYF
TRBJ2-6,.,TRBV4-2,.,TGTGCCAGCAGCCAATCGAGGCTGACGTTGCTCTCTGGGGCCAACGTCCTGACTTTC,CASSQSRLTLLSGANVLTF
TRBJ1-2,.,TRBV11-2,TRBD1,TGTGCCAGCAGCTTAGATCCAAGTACAGGGGCTATTAACTATGGCTACACCTTC,CASSLDPSTGAINYGYTF
TRBJ2-1,.,TRBV5-1,.,TGCGCCAGCAGCTTGGACGATCCGGGGTTTGAGCAGTTCTTC,CASSLDDPGFEQFF
TRBJ1-4,.,TRBV5-5,TRBD1,TGTGCCAGCAGCCCCCCGGCAGGGGGTTATGAAAAACTGTTTTTT,CASSPPAGGYEKLFF
TRBJ1-2,.,TRBV19,TRBD1,TGTGCCAGTAGTACCCGGGACAGGGGAATCGATGGCTACACCTTC,CASSTRDRGIDGYTF
TRBJ2-7,.,TRBV30,.,TGTGCCTGGAGTGTACCGGAGACAGCGACCTACGAGCAGTACTTC,CAWSVPETATYEQYF
TRBJ2-1,.,TRBV19,TRBD2,TGTGCCAGTATTAGGACTAGCGGGAGCTACAATGAGCAGTTCTTC,CASIRTSGSYNEQFF
TRBJ2-2,.,TRBV11-3,.,TGTGCCAGCAGCTTCGGCGGCCGGAACACCGGGGAGCTGTTTTTT,CASSFGGRNTGELFF
TRBJ2-7,once,TRBV18,TRBD2,TGTGCCAGCTCACCAGGGACTAGCGGGACCTACGAGCAGTACTTC,CASSPGTSGTYEQYF
TRBJ2-2,few,TRBV6-5,.,TGTGCCAGCAGTACAGGGTTGGCGAACACCGGGGAGCTGTTTTTT,CASSTGLANTGELFF
TRBJ1-2,.,TRBV7-8,TRBD1,TGTGCCAGCAGCTTCACCCGGACAGGAGATACTCATAACTATGGCTACACCTTC,CASSFTRTGDTHNYGYTF
TRBJ1-4,.,TRBV30,.,TGTGCCTGGGCCGGGGCAACTAATGAAAAACTGTTTTTT,CAWAGATNEKLFF
TRBJ2-2,.,TRBV5-1,.,TGCGCCAGCAGCTTAGGGACTGCCTTTAGGGGCACCGGGGAGCTGTTTTTT,CASSLGTAFRGTGELFF
TRBJ2-3,.,TRBV9,.,TGTGCCAGCAGCCCCCGGGTAGGGGGCACAGATACGCAGTATTTT,CASSPRVGGTDTQYF
TRBJ1-5,.,TRBV18,TRBD1,TGTGCCAGCTCCGGCGGGACAGGGTTCAATCAGCCCCAGCATTTT,CASSGGTGFNQPQHF
TRBJ2-1,.,TRBV4-2,TRBD1,TGTGCCAGCAGCCAAGATCTCGGGGACAGGGGATTCACTGAGCAGTTCTTC,CASSQDLGDRGFTEQFF
TRBJ2-7,.,TRBV3-1/TRBV3-2,.,TGTGCCAGCAGCAGGGGCCGCGAGCAGTACTTC,CASSRGREQYF
TRBJ2-3,.,TRBV28,TRBD1,TGTGCCAGCAGTTTAGGGGACAGGGGGTTCACAGATACGCAGTATTTT,CASSLGDRGFTDTQYF
TRBJ1-2,.,TRBV6-5,.,TGTGCCAGCTCGGACAGAGGTAGTTTGCGGGGCTACACCTTC,CASSDRGSLRGYTF
TRBJ2-1,.,TRBV11-3,.,TGTGCCAGCAGCTTAGGTGGGGCGAGTGTGAGCTACAATGAGCAGTTCTTC,CASSLGGASVSYNEQFF
TRBJ1-2,.,TRBV9,TRBD1,TGTGCCAGCAGCGTAGCGGCACAGGGGAGCTATGGCTACACCTTC,CASSVAAQGSYGYTF
TRBJ1-2,once,TRBV30,.,TGTGCCTGGATGCGGGACAACTATGGCTACACCTTC,CAWMRDNYGYTF
TRBJ2-5,once,TRBV5-1,TRBD2,TGCGCCAGCAGCGGAAAGACTAGCGACAAAGAGGAGACCCAGTACTTC,CASSGKTSDKEETQYF
TRBJ1-6,.,TRBV11-2,.,TGTGCCAGCAGCTTTACAGGGAAGCGTTCACCCCTCCACTTT,CASSFTGKRSPLHF
TRBJ2-3,.,TRBV19,TRBD2,TGTGCCAGTAGTATAGTTGCGGGAGGGCTTGATACGCAGTATTTT,CASSIVAGGLDTQYF
TRBJ2-3,.,TRBV9,.,TGTGCCAGCAGCGTAGGTCTGGATACGCAGTATTTT,CASSVGLDTQYF
TRBJ2-7,.,TRBV5-6,TRBD2,TGTGCCAGCAGACCAGCAGACGGGACTAGCGGAGGATACGAGCAGTACTTC,CASRPADGTSGGYEQYF
TRBJ2-3,few,TRBV6-5,TRBD2,TGTGCCAGCAGGATTAGCGGGAGCACAGATACGCAGTATTTT,CASRISGSTDTQYF
TRBJ2-1,.,TRBV11-3,.,TGTGCCAGCAGCTTAGATAGCACCTCCTACAATGAGCAGTTCTTC,CASSLDSTSYNEQFF
TRBJ1-1,.,TRBV12-5,TRBD1,TGTGCTAGTGCCCCTAAGGACGCAGGGGGCACTGAAGCTTTCTTT,CASAPKDAGGTEAFF
TRBJ2-7,few,TRBV19,TRBD1,TGTGCCAGTAGTGCCCAGGGGGCAGGATCCTACGAGCAGTACTTC,CASSAQGAGSYEQYF
TRBJ1-1,.,TRBV4-1,.,TGCGCCAGCAGTCAGGGTGGCAGTGGGGAAGCTTTCTTT,CASSQGGSGEAFF
TRBJ2-7,.,TRBV11-2,.,TGTGCCAGCAGCTTATTAGACGAGCAGTACTTC,CASSLLDEQYF